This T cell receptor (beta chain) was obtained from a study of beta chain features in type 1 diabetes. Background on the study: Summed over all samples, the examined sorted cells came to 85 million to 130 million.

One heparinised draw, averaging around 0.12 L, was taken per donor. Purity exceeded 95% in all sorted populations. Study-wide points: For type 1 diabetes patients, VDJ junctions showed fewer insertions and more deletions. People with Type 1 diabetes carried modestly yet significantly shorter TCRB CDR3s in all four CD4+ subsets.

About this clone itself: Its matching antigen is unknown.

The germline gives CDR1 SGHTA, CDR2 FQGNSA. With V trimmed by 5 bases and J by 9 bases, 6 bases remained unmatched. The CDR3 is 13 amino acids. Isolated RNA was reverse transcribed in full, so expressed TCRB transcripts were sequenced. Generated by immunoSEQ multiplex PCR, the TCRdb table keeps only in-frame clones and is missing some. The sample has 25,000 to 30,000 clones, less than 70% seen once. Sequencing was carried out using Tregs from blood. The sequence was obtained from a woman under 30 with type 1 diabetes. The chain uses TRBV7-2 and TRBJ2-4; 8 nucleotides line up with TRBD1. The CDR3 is CASSPGQGSIQYF. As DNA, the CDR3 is TGTGCCAGCAGCCCCGGACAGGGATCCATTCAGTACTTC. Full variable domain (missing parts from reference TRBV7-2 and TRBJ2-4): GAGVSQSPSNKVTEKGKDVELRCDPISGHTALYWYRQSLGQGLEFLIYFQGNSAPDKSGLPSDRFSAERTGGSVSTLTIQRTQQEDSAVYLCASSPGQGSIQYFGAGTRLSVL.